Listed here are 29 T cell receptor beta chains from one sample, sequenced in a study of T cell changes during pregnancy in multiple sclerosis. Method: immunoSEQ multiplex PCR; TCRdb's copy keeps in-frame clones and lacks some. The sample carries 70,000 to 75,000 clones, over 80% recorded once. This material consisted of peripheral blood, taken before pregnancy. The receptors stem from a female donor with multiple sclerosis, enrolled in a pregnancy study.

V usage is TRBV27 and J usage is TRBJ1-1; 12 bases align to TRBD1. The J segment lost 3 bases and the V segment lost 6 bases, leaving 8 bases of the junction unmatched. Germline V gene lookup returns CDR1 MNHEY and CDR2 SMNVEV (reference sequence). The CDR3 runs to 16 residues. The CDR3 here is CASRSGGQGAHTEAFF. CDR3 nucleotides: TGTGCCAGCAGGTCCGGGGGACAGGGGGCTCACACTGAAGCTTTCTTT.

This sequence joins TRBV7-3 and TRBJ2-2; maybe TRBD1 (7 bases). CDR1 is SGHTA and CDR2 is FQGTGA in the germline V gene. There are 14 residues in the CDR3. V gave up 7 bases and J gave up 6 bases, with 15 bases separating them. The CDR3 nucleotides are TGTGCCAGCACTCTGGCAGGGGGGTCCGGGGAGCTGTTTTTT. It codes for CASTLAGGSGELFF.

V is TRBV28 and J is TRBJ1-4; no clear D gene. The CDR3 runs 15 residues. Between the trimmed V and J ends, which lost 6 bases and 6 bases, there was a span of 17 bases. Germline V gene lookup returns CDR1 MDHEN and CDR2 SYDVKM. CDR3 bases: TGTGCCAGCAGCGCTGCAGAGGCCCATTATGAAAAACTGTTTTTT. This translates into CASSAAEAHYEKLFF. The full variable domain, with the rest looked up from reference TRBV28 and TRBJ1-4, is DVKVTQSSRYLVKRTGEKVFLECVQDMDHENMFWYRQDPGLGLRLIYFSYDVKMKEKGDIPEGYSVSREKKERFSLILESASTNQTSMYLCASSAAEAHYEKLFFGSGTQLSVL.

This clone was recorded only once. The CDR3 region has the DNA TGCGCCAGCAGCTTGTCAAGCGGGGGCACAGATACGCAGTATTTT. This sequence encodes CASSLSSGGTDTQYF. The chain is built from TRBV5-1 and TRBJ2-3; TRBD2 agrees at 7 bases. Germline V gives CDR1 SGHRS, CDR2 YFSETQ. The V segment lost 1 base and the J segment 1 base; nucleotides outside the gene matches: 3. This CDR3 spans 15 amino acids.

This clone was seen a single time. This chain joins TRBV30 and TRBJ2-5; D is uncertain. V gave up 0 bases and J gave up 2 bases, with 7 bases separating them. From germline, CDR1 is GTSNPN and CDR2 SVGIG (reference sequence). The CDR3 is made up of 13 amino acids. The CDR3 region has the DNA TGTGCCTGGAGTGTACTAAAGCAAGAGACCCAGTACTTC. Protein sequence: CAWSVLKQETQYF.

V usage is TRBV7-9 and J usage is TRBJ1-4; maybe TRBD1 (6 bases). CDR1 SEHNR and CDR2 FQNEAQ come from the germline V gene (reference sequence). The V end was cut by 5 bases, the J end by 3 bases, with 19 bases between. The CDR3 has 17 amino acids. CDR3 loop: CASSTDELGQSNEKLFF. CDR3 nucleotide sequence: TGTGCCAGCAGCACAGATGAGTTGGGACAATCTAATGAAAAACTGTTTTTT.

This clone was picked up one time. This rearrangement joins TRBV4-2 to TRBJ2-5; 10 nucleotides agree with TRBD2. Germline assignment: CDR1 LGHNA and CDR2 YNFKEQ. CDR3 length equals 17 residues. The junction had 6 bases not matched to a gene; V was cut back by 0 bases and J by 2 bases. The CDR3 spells CASSQELGLAAQETQYF. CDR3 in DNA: TGTGCCAGCAGCCAAGAGTTAGGACTAGCGGCACAAGAGACCCAGTACTTC.

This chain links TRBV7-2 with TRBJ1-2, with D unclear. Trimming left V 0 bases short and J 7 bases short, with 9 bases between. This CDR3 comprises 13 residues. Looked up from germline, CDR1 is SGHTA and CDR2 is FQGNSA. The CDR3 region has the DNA TGTGCCAGCAGCTTAGCCGGGATTTTTGGCTACACCTTC. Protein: CASSLAGIFGYTF.

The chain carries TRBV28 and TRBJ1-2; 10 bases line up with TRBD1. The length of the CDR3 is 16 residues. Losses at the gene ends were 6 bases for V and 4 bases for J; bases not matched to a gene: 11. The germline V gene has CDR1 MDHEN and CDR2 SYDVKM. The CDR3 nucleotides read TGTGCCAGCAGCGGGACAGGGGTCCCCAGGGGCTATGGCTACACCTTC. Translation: CASSGTGVPRGYGYTF.

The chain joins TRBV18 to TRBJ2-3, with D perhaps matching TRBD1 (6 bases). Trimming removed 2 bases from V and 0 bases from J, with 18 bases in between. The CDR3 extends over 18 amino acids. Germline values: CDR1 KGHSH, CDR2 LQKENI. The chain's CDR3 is CASSPISIFGQSTDTQYF. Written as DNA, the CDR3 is TGTGCCAGCTCACCAATCTCCATATTCGGACAGAGCACAGATACGCAGTATTTT.

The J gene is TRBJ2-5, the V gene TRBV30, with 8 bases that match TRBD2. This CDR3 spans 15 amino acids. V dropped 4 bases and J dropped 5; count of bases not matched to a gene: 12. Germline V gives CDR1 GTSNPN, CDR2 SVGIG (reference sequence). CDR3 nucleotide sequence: TGTGCCTGGAAACTAAGCGGGAGACAACCGGAGACCCAGTACTTC. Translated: CAWKLSGRQPETQYF.

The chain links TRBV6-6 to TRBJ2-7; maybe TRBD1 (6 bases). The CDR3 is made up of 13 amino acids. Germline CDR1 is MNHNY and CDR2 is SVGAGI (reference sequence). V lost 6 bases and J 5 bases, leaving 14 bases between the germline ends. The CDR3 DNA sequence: TGTGCCAGCAGGGACAGCTCCAGGGACGAGCAGTACTTC. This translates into CASRDSSRDEQYF.

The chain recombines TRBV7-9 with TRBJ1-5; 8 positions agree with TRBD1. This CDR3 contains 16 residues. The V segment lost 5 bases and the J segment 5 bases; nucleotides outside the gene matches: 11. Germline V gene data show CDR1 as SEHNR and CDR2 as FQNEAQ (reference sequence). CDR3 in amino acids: CASSKGPTGVDQPQHF. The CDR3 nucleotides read TGTGCCAGCAGCAAGGGACCGACAGGGGTTGATCAGCCCCAGCATTTT. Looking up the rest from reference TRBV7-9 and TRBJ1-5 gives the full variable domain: DTGVSQNPRHKITKRGQNVTFRCDPISEHNRLYWYRQTLGQGPEFLTYFQNEAQLEKSRLLSDRFSAERPKGSFSTLEIQRTEQGDSAMYLCASSKGPTGVDQPQHFGDGTRLSIL.

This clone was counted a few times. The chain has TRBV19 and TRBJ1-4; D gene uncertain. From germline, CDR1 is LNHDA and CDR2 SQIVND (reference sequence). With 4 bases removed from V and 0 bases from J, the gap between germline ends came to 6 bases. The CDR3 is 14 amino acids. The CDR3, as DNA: TGTGCCAGTAGTAAGCCACCAACTAATGAAAAACTGTTTTTT. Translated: CASSKPPTNEKLFF.

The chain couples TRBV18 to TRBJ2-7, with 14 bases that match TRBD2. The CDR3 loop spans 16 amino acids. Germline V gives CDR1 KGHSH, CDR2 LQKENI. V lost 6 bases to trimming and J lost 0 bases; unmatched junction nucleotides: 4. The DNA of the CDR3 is TGTGCCAGCTCCGGACTAGCGGGAGGACACTCCTACGAGCAGTACTTC. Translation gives CASSGLAGGHSYEQYF. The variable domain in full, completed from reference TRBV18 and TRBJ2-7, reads NAGVMQNPRHLVRRRGQEARLRCSPMKGHSHVYWYRQLPEEGLKFMVYLQKENIIDESGMPKERFSAEFPKEGPSILRIQQVVRGDSAAYFCASSGLAGGHSYEQYFGPGTRLTVT.

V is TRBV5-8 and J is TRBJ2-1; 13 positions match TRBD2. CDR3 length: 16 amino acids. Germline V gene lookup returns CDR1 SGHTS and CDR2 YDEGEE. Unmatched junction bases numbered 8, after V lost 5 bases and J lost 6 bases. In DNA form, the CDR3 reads TGTGCCAGCAGAACCACCGGACTAGCGGGAGTCAATGAGCAGTTCTTC. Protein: CASRTTGLAGVNEQFF. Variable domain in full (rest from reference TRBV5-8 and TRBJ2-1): EAGVTQSPTHLIKTRGQQATLRCSPISGHTSVYWYQQALGLGLQFLLWYDEGEERNRGNFPPRFSGRQFPNYSSELNVNALELEDSALYLCASRTTGLAGVNEQFFGPGTRLTVL.

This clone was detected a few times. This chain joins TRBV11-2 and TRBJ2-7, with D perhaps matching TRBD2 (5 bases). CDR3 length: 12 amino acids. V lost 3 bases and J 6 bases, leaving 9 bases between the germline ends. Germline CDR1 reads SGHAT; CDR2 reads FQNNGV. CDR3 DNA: TGTGCCAGCAGCTTGAACGGGATCGAGCAGTACTTC. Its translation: CASSLNGIEQYF.

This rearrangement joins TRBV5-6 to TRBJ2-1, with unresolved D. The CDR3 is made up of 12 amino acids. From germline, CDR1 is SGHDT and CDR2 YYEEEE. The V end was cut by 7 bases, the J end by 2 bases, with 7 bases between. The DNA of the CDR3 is TGTGCCAGCGGCGGAACCTACAATGAGCAGTTCTTC. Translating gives CASGGTYNEQFF.

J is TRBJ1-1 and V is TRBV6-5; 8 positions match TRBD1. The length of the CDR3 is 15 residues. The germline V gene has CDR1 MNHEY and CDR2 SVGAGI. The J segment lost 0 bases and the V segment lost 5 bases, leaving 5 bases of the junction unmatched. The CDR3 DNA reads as TGTGCCAGCAGTCCCGACAGGGGACTGAACACTGAAGCTTTCTTT. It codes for CASSPDRGLNTEAFF.

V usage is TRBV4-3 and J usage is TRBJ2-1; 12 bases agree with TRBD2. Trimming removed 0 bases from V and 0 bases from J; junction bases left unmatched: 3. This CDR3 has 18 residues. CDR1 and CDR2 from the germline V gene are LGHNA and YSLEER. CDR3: CASSQDWTSGVSYNEQFF. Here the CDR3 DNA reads TGCGCCAGCAGCCAAGATTGGACTAGCGGGGTCTCCTACAATGAGCAGTTCTTC.

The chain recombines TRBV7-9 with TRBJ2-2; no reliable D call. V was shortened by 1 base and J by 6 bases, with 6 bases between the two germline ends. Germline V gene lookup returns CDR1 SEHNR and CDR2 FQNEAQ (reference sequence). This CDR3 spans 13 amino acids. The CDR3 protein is CASSLGVPGELFF. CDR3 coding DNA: TGTGCCAGCAGCTTAGGCGTCCCCGGGGAGCTGTTTTTT.

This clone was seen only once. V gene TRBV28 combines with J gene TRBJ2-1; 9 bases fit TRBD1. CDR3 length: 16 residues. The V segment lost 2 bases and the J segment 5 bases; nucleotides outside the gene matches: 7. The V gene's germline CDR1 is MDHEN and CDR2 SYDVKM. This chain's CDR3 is CASSLRGGQGNNEQFF. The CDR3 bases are TGTGCCAGCAGTTTAAGGGGGGGACAGGGAAACAATGAGCAGTTCTTC.

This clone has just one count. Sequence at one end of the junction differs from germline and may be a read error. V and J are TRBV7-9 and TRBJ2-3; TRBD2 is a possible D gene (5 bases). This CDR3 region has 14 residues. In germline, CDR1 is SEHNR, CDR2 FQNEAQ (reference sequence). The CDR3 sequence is CASSLVRESDTQYF. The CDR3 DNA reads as TGTGCCAGCAGTTTAGTTCGGGAATCAGATACGCAGTATTTT.

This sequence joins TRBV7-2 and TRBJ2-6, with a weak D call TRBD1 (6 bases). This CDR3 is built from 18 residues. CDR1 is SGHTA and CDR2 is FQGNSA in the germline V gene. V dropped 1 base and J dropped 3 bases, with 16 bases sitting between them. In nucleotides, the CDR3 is TGTGCCAGCAGCTTAGGTACGGGACACGGCCTTGGGGCCAACGTCCTGACTTTC. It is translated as CASSLGTGHGLGANVLTF. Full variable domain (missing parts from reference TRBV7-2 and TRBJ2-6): GAGVSQSPSNKVTEKGKDVELRCDPISGHTALYWYRQSLGQGLEFLIYFQGNSAPDKSGLPSDRFSAERTGGSVSTLTIQRTQQEDSAVYLCASSLGTGHGLGANVLTFGAGSRLTVL.

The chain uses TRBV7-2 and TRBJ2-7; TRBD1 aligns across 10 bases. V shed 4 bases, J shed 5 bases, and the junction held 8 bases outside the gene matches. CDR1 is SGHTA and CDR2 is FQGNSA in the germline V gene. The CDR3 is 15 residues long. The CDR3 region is CASSYTGTGVNEQYF. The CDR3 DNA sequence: TGTGCCAGCAGCTATACCGGGACAGGGGTGAACGAGCAGTACTTC.

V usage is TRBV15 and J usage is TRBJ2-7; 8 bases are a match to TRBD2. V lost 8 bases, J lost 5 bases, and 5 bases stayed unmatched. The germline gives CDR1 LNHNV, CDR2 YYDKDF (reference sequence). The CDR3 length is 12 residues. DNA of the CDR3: TGTGCCACCGGACGGGAGGGAGACGAGCAGTACTTC. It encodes CATGREGDEQYF.

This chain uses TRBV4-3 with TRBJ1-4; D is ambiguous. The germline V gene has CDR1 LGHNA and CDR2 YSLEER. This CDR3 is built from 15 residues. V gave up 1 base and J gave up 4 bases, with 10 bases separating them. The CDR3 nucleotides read TGCGCCAGCAGCCAAGCTTACGCCTATAATGAAAAACTGTTTTTT. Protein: CASSQAYAYNEKLFF.

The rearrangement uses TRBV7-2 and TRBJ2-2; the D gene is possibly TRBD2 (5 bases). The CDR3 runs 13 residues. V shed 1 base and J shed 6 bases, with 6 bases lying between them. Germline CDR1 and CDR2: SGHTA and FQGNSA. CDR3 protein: CASSLGGSGELFF. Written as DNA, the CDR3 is TGTGCCAGCAGCTTAGGAGGGTCCGGGGAGCTGTTTTTT.

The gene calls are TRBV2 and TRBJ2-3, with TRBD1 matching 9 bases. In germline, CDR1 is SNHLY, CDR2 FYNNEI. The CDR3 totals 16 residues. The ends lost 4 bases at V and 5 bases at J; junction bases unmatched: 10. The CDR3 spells CASSAFGTGPVDTQYF. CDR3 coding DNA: TGTGCCAGCAGTGCCTTCGGGACAGGGCCCGTAGATACGCAGTATTTT. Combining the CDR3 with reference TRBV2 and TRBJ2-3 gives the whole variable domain EPEVTQTPSHQVTQMGQEVILRCVPISNHLYFYWYRQILGQKVEFLVSFYNNEISEKSEIFDDQFSVERPDGSNFTLKIRSTKLEDSAMYFCASSAFGTGPVDTQYFGPGTRLTVL.